Following are 18 T cell receptor beta chains from one sample sequenced in a study of T cell responses to AZD1222 COVID-19 vaccine. Produced via immunoSEQ multiplex PCR; TCRdb's table is partial and in-frame only. The sample records some 150,000 clones, 90% to 95% being singletons. Here the sequenced sample was peripheral blood, taken on day 0 of AZD1222 vaccination. The receptors here all came from an adult in good health.

The chain recombines TRBV7-2 with TRBJ2-7; TRBD1 matches 9 bases. The CDR3 covers 14 residues. V was clipped by 8 bases and J by 3 bases; unmatched bases: 8. Germline V gene lookup returns CDR1 SGHTA and CDR2 FQGNSA. The chain's CDR3 is CASRSRDRVYEQYF. The DNA of the CDR3 is TGTGCCAGCCGAAGTAGGGACAGGGTCTACGAGCAGTACTTC.

V and J are TRBV12-3 or TRBV12-4 and TRBJ1-1; D gene unclear. There are 13 residues in the CDR3. V shed 6 bases and J shed 1 base, with 9 bases lying between them. The CDR3 here is CASRVTENTEAFF. DNA of the CDR3: TGTGCCAGCAGAGTTACAGAGAACACTGAAGCTTTCTTT.

The gene calls are TRBV4-2 and TRBJ1-1; D uncertain. Germline CDR1 and CDR2: LGHNA and YNFKEQ. The V gene lost 6 bases and the J gene lost 3 bases, with 11 bases spanning the gap. The length of the CDR3 is 13 residues. In DNA, the CDR3 is TGTGCCAGCAGTGGATCCCTGTACACTGAAGCTTTCTTT. As protein: CASSGSLYTEAFF.

This clone was seen a single time. This chain joins TRBV30 and TRBJ1-5; D call uncertain. With 0 bases removed from V and 0 bases from J, the gap between germline ends came to 6 bases. CDR1 and CDR2 from the germline V gene are GTSNPN and SVGIG (reference sequence). The CDR3 consists of 14 residues. The CDR3 sequence: CAWSVGFSNQPQHF. The CDR3 region has the DNA TGTGCCTGGAGTGTGGGGTTTAGCAATCAGCCCCAGCATTTT.

The chain joins TRBV19 to TRBJ2-1; TRBD2 matches 8 bases. From germline, CDR1 is LNHDA and CDR2 SQIVND (reference sequence). The CDR3 extends over 15 amino acids. J gave up 2 bases and V 5 bases, and 5 bases lay outside the gene matches. Here the CDR3 reads CASSGERGTYNEQFF. CDR3 sequence (DNA): TGTGCCAGTAGTGGAGAGCGGGGGACCTACAATGAGCAGTTCTTC. The complete variable domain, with remaining parts taken from reference TRBV19 and TRBJ2-1, reads DGGITQSPKYLFRKEGQNVTLSCEQNLNHDAMYWYRQDPGQGLRLIYYSQIVNDFQKGDIAEGYSVSREKKESFPLTVTSAQKNPTAFYLCASSGERGTYNEQFFGPGTRLTVL.

The chain has TRBV29-1 and TRBJ1-2; a weak D match, TRBD1 (6 bases). V was clipped by 7 bases and J by 4 bases, with 16 bases between them. Germline V gene data show CDR1 as SQVTM and CDR2 as ANQGSEA. This CDR3 spans 13 amino acids. CDR3 amino acids: CSAKWGPGYGYTF. In DNA form, the CDR3 reads TGCAGCGCCAAGTGGGGGCCAGGCTATGGCTACACCTTC.

The genes are TRBV5-1 and TRBJ2-7; possible D gene TRBD1, 5 bases. The CDR3 is 14 amino acids. Trimming shortened V by 0 bases and J by 3 bases, and 10 bases separated the two germline ends. From germline, CDR1 is SGHRS and CDR2 YFSETQ. The CDR3 DNA sequence: TGCGCCAGCAGCTTGGCCGGACAAGACTACGAGCAGTACTTC. Translating it yields CASSLAGQDYEQYF. Full variable domain (missing parts from reference TRBV5-1 and TRBJ2-7): KAGVTQTPRYLIKTRGQQVTLSCSPISGHRSVSWYQQTPGQGLQFLFEYFSETQRNKGNFPGRFSGRQFSNSRSEMNVSTLELGDSALYLCASSLAGQDYEQYFGPGTRLTVT.

As for this clone: At one end, the junction sequence differs from germline, possibly due to a read error. This rearrangement joins TRBV29-1 to TRBJ2-5, with TRBD2 matching over 9 bases. The CDR3 sequence is 14 residues long. Germline values: CDR1 SQVTM, CDR2 ANQGSEA. The CDR3 DNA is TGCAGCGTGTTTGGCGGGAGGGGAGGAGAGATCCAGTACTTC. The encoded protein is CSVFGGRGGEIQYF. Variable domain in full (rest from reference TRBV29-1 and TRBJ2-5): SAVISQKPSRDICQRGTSLTIQCQVDSQVTMMFWYRQQPGQSLTLIATANQGSEATYESGFVIDKFPISRPNLTFSTLTVSNMSPEDSSIYLCSVFGGRGGEIQYFGPGTRLLVL.

The rearrangement uses TRBV5-1 and TRBJ1-1; no clear D. V was clipped by 7 bases and J by 4 bases, with 14 bases between them. CDR1 is SGHRS and CDR2 is YFSETQ in the germline V gene. The CDR3 sequence is 13 residues long. The CDR3 is CASYSGGSTEAFF. The CDR3 coding sequence is TGCGCCAGCTACAGTGGAGGTAGCACTGAAGCTTTCTTT.

This sequence joins TRBV5-5 and TRBJ1-1; weak D call: TRBD1 (5 bases). The V gene's germline CDR1 is SGHKS and CDR2 YYEKEE (reference sequence). The CDR3 length is 15 residues. V was shortened by 4 bases and J by 3 bases, with 16 bases between the two germline ends. The DNA for the CDR3 is TGTGCCAGCAGCCACGTAGGGCAGGGAGACACTGAAGCTTTCTTT. It codes for CASSHVGQGDTEAFF. Full variable domain (remainder filled in from reference TRBV5-5 and TRBJ1-1): DAGVTQSPTHLIKTRGQQVTLRCSPISGHKSVSWYQQVLGQGPQFIFQYYEKEERGRGNFPDRFSARQFPNYSSELNVNALLLGDSALYLCASSHVGQGDTEAFFGQGTRLTVV.

The gene calls are TRBV6-5 and TRBJ2-3, with unresolved D. The V end was cut by 0 bases, the J end by 7 bases, with 8 bases between. The germline gives CDR1 MNHEY, CDR2 SVGAGI. CDR3 length equals 13 residues. CDR3 amino acids: CASSYSRRHTQYF. The CDR3 DNA reads as TGTGCCAGCAGTTACTCCCGACGGCATACGCAGTATTTT.

The chain is built from TRBV10-3 and TRBJ1-1, with 7 positions matching TRBD1. V shed 6 bases and J 4 bases; nucleotides not matched to a gene: 2. Germline V gene data show CDR1 as ENHRY and CDR2 as SYGVKD. This CDR3 spans 12 amino acids. The CDR3 loop is CAIRQGTTEAFF. As DNA, the CDR3 is TGTGCCATCAGACAGGGGACCACTGAAGCTTTCTTT.

The chain couples TRBV5-1 to TRBJ2-1; 8 bases match TRBD1. Germline values: CDR1 SGHRS, CDR2 YFSETQ. This CDR3 spans 16 amino acids. V dropped 4 bases and J dropped 7; count of bases not matched to a gene: 13. CDR3 region: CASSLPDRGPRNEQFF. CDR3 sequence (DNA): TGCGCCAGCAGCCTACCTGACAGGGGACCTCGGAATGAGCAGTTCTTC.

The rearrangement joins TRBV3-1 (or the pseudogene TRBV3-2) to TRBJ2-1, with 7 bases identical to TRBD2. Germline CDR1 LGHDT, CDR2 YNNKEL (reference sequence). V shed 2 bases and J 5 bases; nucleotides not matched to a gene: 9. The length of the CDR3 is 16 residues. CDR3 DNA sequence: TGTGCCAGCAGCCAAATGGTGGCTAGCGGTCACAATGAGCAGTTCTTC. Protein sequence: CASSQMVASGHNEQFF.

This clone showed up just once. The chain recombines TRBV6-6 with TRBJ1-1, with 8 bases lining up with TRBD1. The germline V gene has CDR1 MNHNY and CDR2 SVGAGI (reference sequence). The V gene end was trimmed by 8 bases and the J gene end by 4 bases; junction bases not matched to a gene: 9. The CDR3 contains 14 residues. In nucleotides, the CDR3 is TGTGCCAGCGAGAAGGGAACAGGGGGCACTGAAGCTTTCTTT. It encodes CASEKGTGGTEAFF.

The gene calls are TRBV28 and TRBJ1-1; the D gene is possibly TRBD1 (5 bases). CDR3 length: 13 amino acids. V gave up 3 bases and J gave up 3 bases, with 8 bases separating them. CDR1 and CDR2 (germline): MDHEN, SYDVKM. The CDR3 region has the DNA TGTGCCAGCAGTTTGGAGGGGCACACTGAAGCTTTCTTT. Encoded protein: CASSLEGHTEAFF.

CDR3 DNA: TGCAGTGCTAGTTTCCCTAGCGCTTACACCGGGGAGCTGTTTTTT. It is translated as CSASFPSAYTGELFF. The rearrangement links TRBV20-1 to TRBJ2-2, with D perhaps matching TRBD2 (6 bases). Germline V CDR1 and CDR2: DFQATT, SNEGSKA (reference sequence). With 3 bases removed from V and 3 bases from J, the gap between germline ends came to 14 bases. The CDR3 is 15 amino acids.

The chain combines TRBV25-1 with TRBJ2-7; D remains unclear. This CDR3 is 13 amino acids long. V was trimmed by 8 bases and J by 5 bases, leaving 16 bases between them. CDR1 and CDR2 from the germline V gene are MGHDK and SYGVNS. CDR3 region: CASSGWAHNEQYF. The DNA for the CDR3 is TGTGCCAGCTCCGGCTGGGCGCATAACGAGCAGTACTTC.